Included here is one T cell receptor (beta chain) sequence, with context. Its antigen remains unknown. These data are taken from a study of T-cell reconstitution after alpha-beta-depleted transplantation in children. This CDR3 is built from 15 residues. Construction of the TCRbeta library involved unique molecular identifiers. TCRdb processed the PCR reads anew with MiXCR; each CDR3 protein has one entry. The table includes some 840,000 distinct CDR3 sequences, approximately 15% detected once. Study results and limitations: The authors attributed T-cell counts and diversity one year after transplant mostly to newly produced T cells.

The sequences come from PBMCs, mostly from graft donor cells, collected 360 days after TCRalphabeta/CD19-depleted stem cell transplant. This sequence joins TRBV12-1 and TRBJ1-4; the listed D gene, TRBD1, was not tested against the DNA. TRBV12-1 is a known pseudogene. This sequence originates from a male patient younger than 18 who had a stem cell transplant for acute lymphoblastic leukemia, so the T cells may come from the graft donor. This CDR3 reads CASSHWTGPNEKLFF. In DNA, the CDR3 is TGTGCCAGCAGCCACTGGACAGGTCCCAATGAAAAACTGTTTTTT.